This TCR beta chain was documented in a study of CD8 T cells in ankylosing spondylitis. TCRdb recomputed calls from the 5' RACE reads with MiXCR, one row per CDR3 protein. The table shows about 210,000 distinct CDR3 sequences, with about 6.7% occurring only once. Per germline, CDR1 MDHEN and CDR2 SYDVKM. The V end lost 6 bases, the J end lost 0 bases, and 12 bases lay between the germline ends. This CDR3 has 15 amino acids. About this clonotype: Its antigen is not known.

Study findings and constraints: Eight highly homologous variants formed a TCR beta motif that appeared characteristic of ankylosing spondylitis blood.

The rearrangement joins TRBV28 to TRBJ1-3, with a weak D call TRBD1 (6 bases). This clonotype was obtained from a male donor with ankylosing spondylitis. The sequencing sample was made of blood, either unsorted or a sorted T cell fraction (not recorded which). Written as DNA, the CDR3 is TGTGCCAGCAGGGAAGACAGGTTCTCTGGAAACACCATATATTTT. Its protein is CASREDRFSGNTIYF.